The text below deals with one T cell receptor beta chain. This entry is derived from a study of blood T cell repertoires in COVID-19. Study summary: There were acute and convalescent COVID-19 samples, and they came from the United States, Italy and Spain. In each case, the material was cDNA or gDNA derived from T cells, B-cell-depleted T cells, or PBMCs.

Authors' methods: Amplification of reference gene primers was used by the study to estimate nucleated cell counts. TCRdb's copy holds only in-frame clones and misses some; the assay was immunoSEQ multiplex PCR. V, J and clone size were drawn from that table, and D and trimming were deduced from the DNA. The top ten hold 4% to 4.5% of the sample, which has fewer than 500,000 clones, more than 85% seen once. Between the trimmed V and J ends, which lost 0 bases and 13 bases, there was a span of 13 bases. Germline values: CDR1 SGHTA, CDR2 FQGTGA. The CDR3 runs to 14 residues. The sample consisted of peripheral blood. The rearrangement uses TRBV7-3 and TRBJ1-6, with D possibly being TRBD1 (5 bases). This TCR derives from a woman aged 25 to 39 with acute or convalescent COVID-19. In DNA, the CDR3 is TGTGCCAGCAGCTTAACCAGGGATTCCAAGCCCCTCCACTTT. This translates into CASSLTRDSKPLHF.